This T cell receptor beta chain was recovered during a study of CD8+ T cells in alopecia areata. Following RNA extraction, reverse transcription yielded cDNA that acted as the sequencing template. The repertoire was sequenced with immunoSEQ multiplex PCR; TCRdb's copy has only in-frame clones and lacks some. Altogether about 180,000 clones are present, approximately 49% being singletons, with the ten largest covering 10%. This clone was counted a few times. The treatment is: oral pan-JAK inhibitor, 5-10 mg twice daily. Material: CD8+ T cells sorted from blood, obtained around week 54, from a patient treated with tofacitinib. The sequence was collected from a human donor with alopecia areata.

The CDR3 sequence: CASSLEYRGMEAFF. The CDR3, as DNA: TGTGCCAGCAGCCTAGAATACAGGGGAATGGAAGCTTTCTTT. The V call is TRBV14, the J call TRBJ1-1, with TRBD1 matching over 7 bases. The V segment lost 4 bases and the J segment 8 bases; nucleotides outside the gene matches: 10. CDR3 length: 14 residues. Germline V lookup: CDR1 SGHDN, CDR2 FVKESK.